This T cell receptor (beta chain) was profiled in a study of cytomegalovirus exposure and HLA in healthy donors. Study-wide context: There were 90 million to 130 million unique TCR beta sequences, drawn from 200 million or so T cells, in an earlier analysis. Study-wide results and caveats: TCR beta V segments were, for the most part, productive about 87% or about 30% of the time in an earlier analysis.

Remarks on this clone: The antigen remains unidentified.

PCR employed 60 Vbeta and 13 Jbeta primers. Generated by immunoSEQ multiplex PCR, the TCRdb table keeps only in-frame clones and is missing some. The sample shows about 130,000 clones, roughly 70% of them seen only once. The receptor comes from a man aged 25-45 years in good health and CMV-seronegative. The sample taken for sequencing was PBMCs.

DNA of the CDR3: TGTGCCACCAGCAGACGAAGGGACAGGCGGGAAGCTTTCTTT. Protein sequence: CATSRRRDRREAFF. The chain joins TRBV15 to TRBJ1-1; 8 nucleotides align to TRBD1. Germline V gene lookup returns CDR1 LNHNV and CDR2 YYDKDF (reference sequence). The CDR3 is made up of 14 amino acids. V lost 2 bases, J lost 8 bases, and 7 bases stayed unmatched.